The rows below give T cell receptor beta chains drawn from one sample of a study of PD-L1 blockade in urothelial cancer. TCRdb keeps only in-frame clones here, not all; method: immunoSEQ multiplex PCR. The data contain some 52,000 clones, approximately 80% of them singletons. Sequencing used PBMCs, obtained around atezolizumab (anti-PD-L1) treatment. The receptors originated from a man aged 65 to 85 with urothelial cancer. Both conserved end residues are part of each CDR3. D genes are given only for firm matches. Clone size is shown for a subset of rows, as once, few, many or a class of expanded clone.

abundance: -; j_gene: TRBJ1-1; d_gene: -; v_gene: TRBV7-2; CDR3nt: TGTGCCAGCAGCCCCCAGGGGTACACTGAAGCTTTCTTT; CDR3aa: CASSPQGYTEAFF
abundance: -; j_gene: TRBJ2-3; d_gene: -; v_gene: TRBV5-5; CDR3nt: TGTGCCAGCAGCCCAACAGACAGAGCAACGCAGTATTTT; CDR3aa: CASSPTDRATQYF
abundance: few; j_gene: TRBJ2-1; d_gene: TRBD2; v_gene: TRBV5-1; CDR3nt: TGCGCCAGCAGACCGGGACTAGAATACTCCTACAATGAGCAGTTCTTC; CDR3aa: CASRPGLEYSYNEQFF
abundance: -; j_gene: TRBJ1-3; d_gene: TRBD1; v_gene: TRBV7-9; CDR3nt: TGTGCCAGCAGCTCCGACAGGGGGAGAAACACCATATATTTT; CDR3aa: CASSSDRGRNTIYF
abundance: -; j_gene: TRBJ1-5; d_gene: -; v_gene: TRBV28; CDR3nt: TGTGCCACTGGGCAGGGCCTCGGCAATCAGCCCCAGCATTTT; CDR3aa: CATGQGLGNQPQHF
abundance: few; j_gene: TRBJ2-5; d_gene: -; v_gene: TRBV5-1; CDR3nt: TGCGCCAGCAGCTTGGGACAGGTCCAAGAGACCCAGTACTTC; CDR3aa: CASSLGQVQETQYF
abundance: medium-sized; j_gene: TRBJ1-3; d_gene: -; v_gene: TRBV18; CDR3nt: TGTGCCAGCTCACCTACAGGGAGAAACTCTGGAAACACCATATATTTT; CDR3aa: CASSPTGRNSGNTIYF
abundance: -; j_gene: TRBJ2-2; d_gene: TRBD1; v_gene: TRBV7-9; CDR3nt: TGTGCCAGCAGCTCTCCACAAATACCGGGACAGGGGAACACCGGGGAGCTGTTTTTT; CDR3aa: CASSSPQIPGQGNTGELFF
abundance: few; j_gene: TRBJ2-7; d_gene: -; v_gene: TRBV5-6; CDR3nt: TGTGCCAGCAGCCCACACATGCGGGAGCAGTACTTC; CDR3aa: CASSPHMREQYF
abundance: -; j_gene: TRBJ1-3; d_gene: -; v_gene: TRBV9; CDR3nt: TGTGCCAGCAGCGTCACCACTCAGGGGAACTCTGGAAACACCATATATTTT; CDR3aa: CASSVTTQGNSGNTIYF
abundance: -; j_gene: TRBJ1-2; d_gene: -; v_gene: TRBV5-4; CDR3nt: TGTGCCAGCAGCCCGGGAGTTAACTATGGCTACACCTTC; CDR3aa: CASSPGVNYGYTF
abundance: -; j_gene: TRBJ1-2; d_gene: TRBD1; v_gene: TRBV7-9; CDR3nt: TGTGCCAGCAGCTTACAGGGGGGTCCCGGCTATGGCTACACCTTC; CDR3aa: CASSLQGGPGYGYTF
abundance: few; j_gene: TRBJ2-7; d_gene: TRBD1; v_gene: TRBV7-3; CDR3nt: TGTGCCAGCAGCTTAAGACAGGGACCCTACGAGCAGTACTTC; CDR3aa: CASSLRQGPYEQYF
abundance: few; j_gene: TRBJ1-1; d_gene: -; v_gene: TRBV7-3; CDR3nt: TGTGCCAGCAGGGGAGATACCAACACTGAAGCTTTCTTT; CDR3aa: CASRGDTNTEAFF
abundance: -; j_gene: TRBJ2-5; d_gene: -; v_gene: TRBV11-2; CDR3nt: TGTGCCAGCAGCTTAGGTTACTCGGAGACCCAGTACTTC; CDR3aa: CASSLGYSETQYF
abundance: -; j_gene: TRBJ1-1; d_gene: -; v_gene: TRBV27; CDR3nt: TGTGCCAGCAGTGTAGACAGCGTGAACACTGAAGCTTTCTTT; CDR3aa: CASSVDSVNTEAFF
abundance: -; j_gene: TRBJ1-4; d_gene: -; v_gene: TRBV15; CDR3nt: TGTGCCACCAGCAAAGAGGGGGGGGCGGCTGAAAAACTGTTTTTT; CDR3aa: CATSKEGGAAEKLFF
abundance: -; j_gene: TRBJ1-2; d_gene: TRBD1; v_gene: TRBV5-6; CDR3nt: TGTGCCAGCAGCTTGGCAGGGGGCCAAGGGTACTATGGCTACACCTTC; CDR3aa: CASSLAGGQGYYGYTF
abundance: -; j_gene: TRBJ1-5; d_gene: -; v_gene: TRBV5-1; CDR3nt: TGCGCCAGCAGCTTGGACGGGGGCAATCAGCCCCAGCATTTT; CDR3aa: CASSLDGGNQPQHF
abundance: -; j_gene: TRBJ2-7; d_gene: TRBD1; v_gene: TRBV11-2; CDR3nt: TGTGCCAGCAGCTCGAGGACAGGGAGGTACGAGCAGTACTTC; CDR3aa: CASSSRTGRYEQYF
abundance: -; j_gene: TRBJ1-5; d_gene: TRBD1; v_gene: TRBV18; CDR3nt: TGTGCCAGCTCACCACCCGAAGGGACAGTTCATCAGCCCCAGCATTTT; CDR3aa: CASSPPEGTVHQPQHF
abundance: once; j_gene: TRBJ2-1; d_gene: -; v_gene: TRBV21-1; CDR3nt: TGTGCCAGCAGCAATTCCCACGGGTACAATGAGCAGTTCTTC; CDR3aa: CASSNSHGYNEQFF
abundance: -; j_gene: TRBJ2-1; d_gene: TRBD1; v_gene: TRBV27; CDR3nt: TGTGCCAGCGGCACCAATCAAGGGGGCACTGAGCAGTTCTTC; CDR3aa: CASGTNQGGTEQFF
abundance: -; j_gene: TRBJ1-2; d_gene: -; v_gene: TRBV28; CDR3nt: TGTGCCAGTTTGGGGGGGGACGGCGTAAAAGGAGGCTACACCTTC; CDR3aa: CASLGGDGVKGGYTF
abundance: -; j_gene: TRBJ2-5; d_gene: -; v_gene: TRBV21-1; CDR3nt: TGTGCCAGCAGCAAAGGATCGGGGACAGCAAACGTAGAGACCCAGTACTTC; CDR3aa: CASSKGSGTANVETQYF